The sequence of this T cell receptor (beta chain) was determined in a study of blood T cell repertoires in COVID-19. Study in general: Specimens from acute and convalescent COVID-19 originated in the United States, Italy and Spain.

Deletions cut 2 bases from V and 10 bases from J, with 15 bases between. Per the germline V gene, CDR1 is SGHTA and CDR2 is FQGTGA. This CDR3 is 14 amino acids long. TCRdb keeps only in-frame clones here, not all; method: immunoSEQ multiplex PCR. The sample lists roughly 240,000 clones, approximately 87% occurring once. The sample taken for sequencing was peripheral blood. The TCR originated in a man aged 55-75 years who had recovered from COVID-19. This chain joins TRBV7-3 and TRBJ2-1; possibly TRBD2 for D (6 bases). The CDR3 region has the DNA TGTGCCAGCAGCTTAGGGTTTATCCGGGGGGAGCAGTTCTTC. It translates to CASSLGFIRGEQFF.